Listed below are T cell receptor beta chains from one sample, sequenced in a study of cytomegalovirus exposure and HLA in healthy donors. Libraries were prepared by immunoSEQ multiplex PCR; TCRdb keeps only in-frame clonotypes and omits some of them. Here the sample spans roughly 150,000 clones, roughly nine tenths being singletons. Sequencing used PBMCs. The origin of the receptors is a woman between 18 and 29 years old in good health and CMV-seropositive. CDR3s include the opening cysteine and the closing phenylalanine or tryptophan. The D gene is left open where the match is weak. The size field is filled for only some rows; it gives once, few, many or a size class.

cdr3_aa cdr3_nt clone_size j_call v_call d_call
CASSSTYNEQFF TGTGCCAGCAGTTCAACCTACAATGAGCAGTTCTTC NA TRBJ2-1 TRBV28 NA
CATSSKDTRSRTSDYTF TGTGCCACCAGCAGCAAAGACACCAGGTCCCGTACGAGTGACTACACCTTC NA TRBJ1-2 TRBV15 NA
CASSINIGEGGRGYTF TGTGCCAGTAGTATAAATATTGGAGAGGGAGGAAGAGGCTACACCTTC NA TRBJ1-2 TRBV19 NA
CAISDLSMGGRNGEQFF TGTGCCATCAGTGACTTGTCGATGGGCGGGAGGAATGGTGAGCAGTTCTTC NA TRBJ2-1 TRBV10-3 TRBD2
CASSPQGHLNTEAFF TGTGCCAGCTCACCGCAGGGGCACCTGAACACTGAAGCTTTCTTT NA TRBJ1-1 TRBV18 NA
CASSPPNQVWAQHF TGTGCCAGCTCACCACCGAATCAGGTTTGGGCCCAGCATTTT once TRBJ1-5 TRBV18 NA
CASSASSRTNTEAFF TGTGCCAGCAGCGCCTCTTCCAGAACGAACACTGAAGCTTTCTTT NA TRBJ1-1 TRBV9 NA
CASSTDRGDQPQHF TGTGCCAGTAGCACTGACAGGGGTGATCAGCCCCAGCATTTT NA TRBJ1-5 TRBV19 TRBD1
CASSTNQYTDTQYF TGTGCCAGCAGTACTAATCAGTACACAGATACGCAGTATTTT NA TRBJ2-3 TRBV7-3 NA
CASSRTGRGELFF TGTGCCAGCAGCAGGACAGGGCGAGGGGAGCTGTTTTTT NA TRBJ2-2 TRBV2 TRBD1
CASSLWRMSYEQYF TGTGCCAGCAGTTTATGGCGAATGTCCTACGAGCAGTACTTC NA TRBJ2-7 TRBV28 NA
CGAVRGDTQYF TGCGGAGCGGTGAGAGGTGATACGCAGTATTTT NA TRBJ2-3 TRBV29-1 NA
CASSHLRGPNEQFF TGTGCCAGCAGCCACCTGCGGGGGCCGAATGAGCAGTTCTTC NA TRBJ2-1 TRBV7-3 NA
CASTARVYRVKNIQYF TGTGCCAGCACCGCTAGGGTCTACAGGGTCAAAAACATTCAGTACTTC once TRBJ2-4 TRBV28 NA